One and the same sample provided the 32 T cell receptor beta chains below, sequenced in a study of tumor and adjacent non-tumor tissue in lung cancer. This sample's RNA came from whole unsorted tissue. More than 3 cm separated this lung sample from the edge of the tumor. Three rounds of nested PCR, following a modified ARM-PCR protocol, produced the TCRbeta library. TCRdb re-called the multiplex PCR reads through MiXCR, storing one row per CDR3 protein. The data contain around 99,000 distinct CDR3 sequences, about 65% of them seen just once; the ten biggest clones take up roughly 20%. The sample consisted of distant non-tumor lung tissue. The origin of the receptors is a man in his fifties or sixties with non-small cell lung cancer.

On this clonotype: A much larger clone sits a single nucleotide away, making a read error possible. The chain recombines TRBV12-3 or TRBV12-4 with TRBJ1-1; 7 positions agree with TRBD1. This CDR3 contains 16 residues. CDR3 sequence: CAISSQGGALNTEAFF. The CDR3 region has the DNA TGTGCCATCAGTTCGCAGGGGGGGGCGTTGAACACTGAAGCTTTCTTT.

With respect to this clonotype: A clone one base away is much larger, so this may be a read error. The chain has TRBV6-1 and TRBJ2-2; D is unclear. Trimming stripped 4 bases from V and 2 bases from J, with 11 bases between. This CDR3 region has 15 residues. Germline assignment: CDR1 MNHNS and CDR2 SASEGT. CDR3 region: CASSVVWANTGELFF. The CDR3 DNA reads TGTGCCAGCAGTGTTGTATGGGCCAACACCGGGGAGCTGTTTTTT.

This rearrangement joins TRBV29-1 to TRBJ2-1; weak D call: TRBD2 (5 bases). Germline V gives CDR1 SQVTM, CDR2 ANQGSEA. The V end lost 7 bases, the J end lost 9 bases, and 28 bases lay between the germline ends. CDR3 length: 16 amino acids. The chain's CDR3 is CSANETTEGGMGEQFF. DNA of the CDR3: TGCAGCGCTAACGAGACCACAGAGGGTGGTATGGGTGAGCAGTTCTTC.

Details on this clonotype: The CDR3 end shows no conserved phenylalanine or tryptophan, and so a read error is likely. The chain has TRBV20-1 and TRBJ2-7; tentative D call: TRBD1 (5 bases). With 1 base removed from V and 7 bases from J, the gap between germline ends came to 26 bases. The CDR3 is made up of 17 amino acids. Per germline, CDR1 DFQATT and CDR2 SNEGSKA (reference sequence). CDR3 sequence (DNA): TGCAGTGCTAGAGTCCCGGTCGAAGGGGCCCTTTTTACGGAGCAGTACTCC. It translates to CSARVPVEGALFTEQYS.

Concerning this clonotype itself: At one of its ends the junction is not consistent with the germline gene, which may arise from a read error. Written as DNA, the CDR3 is TGTGCCAGCAACCAAAGACTAGCGGCGTACATTGAGCAGTTCTTC. Translated: CASNQRLAAYIEQFF. The rearrangement links TRBV5-6 to TRBJ2-1; 9 bases line up with TRBD2. The CDR3 totals 15 residues. Germline assignment: CDR1 SGHDT and CDR2 YYEEEE. Supplemented by reference TRBV5-6 and TRBJ2-1, the full variable domain reads DAGVTQSPTHLIKTRGQQVTLRCSPKSGHDTVSWYQQALGQGPQFIFQYYEEEERQRGNFPDRFSGHQFPNYSSELNVNALLLGDSALYLCASNQRLAAYIEQFFGPGTRLTVL.

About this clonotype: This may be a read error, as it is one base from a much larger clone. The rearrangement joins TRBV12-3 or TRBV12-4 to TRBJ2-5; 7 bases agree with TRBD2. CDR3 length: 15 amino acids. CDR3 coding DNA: TGTGCCAGCAGTTTAACTAGCGCACACCAAGATACCCAGTACTTC. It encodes CASSLTSAHQDTQYF.

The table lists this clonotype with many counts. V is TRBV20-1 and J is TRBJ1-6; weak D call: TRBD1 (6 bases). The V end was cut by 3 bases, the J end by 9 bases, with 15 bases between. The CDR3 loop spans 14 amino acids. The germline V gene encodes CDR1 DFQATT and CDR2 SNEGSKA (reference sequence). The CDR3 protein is CSASPEGVGSPLHF. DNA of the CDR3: TGCAGTGCTAGCCCCGAGGGGGTCGGTTCACCCCTCCACTTT.

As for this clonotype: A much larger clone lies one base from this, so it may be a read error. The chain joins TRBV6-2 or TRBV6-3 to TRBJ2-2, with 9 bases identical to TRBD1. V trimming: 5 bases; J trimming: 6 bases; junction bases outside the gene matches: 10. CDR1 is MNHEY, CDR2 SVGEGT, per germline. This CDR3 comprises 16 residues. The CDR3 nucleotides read TGTGCCAGCAGTACGGGACAGGGAGTCAGTGCCGGGGAGCTGTTTTTT. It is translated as CASSTGQGVSAGELFF.

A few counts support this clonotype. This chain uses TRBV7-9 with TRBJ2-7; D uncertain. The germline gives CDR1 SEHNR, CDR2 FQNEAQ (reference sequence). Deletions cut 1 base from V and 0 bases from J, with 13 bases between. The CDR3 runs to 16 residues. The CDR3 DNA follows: TGTGCCAGCAGCTTAGGGCCCGGGTCGCCCTCCTACGAGCAGTACTTC. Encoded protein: CASSLGPGSPSYEQYF.

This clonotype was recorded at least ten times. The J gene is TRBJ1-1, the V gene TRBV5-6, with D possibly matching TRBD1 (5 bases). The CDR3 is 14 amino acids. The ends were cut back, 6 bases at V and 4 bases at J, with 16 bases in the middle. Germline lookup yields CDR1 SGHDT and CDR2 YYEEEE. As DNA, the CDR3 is TGTGCCAGCACCTCCGAAATGGGGGGCACTGAAGCTTTCTTT. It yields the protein CASTSEMGGTEAFF.

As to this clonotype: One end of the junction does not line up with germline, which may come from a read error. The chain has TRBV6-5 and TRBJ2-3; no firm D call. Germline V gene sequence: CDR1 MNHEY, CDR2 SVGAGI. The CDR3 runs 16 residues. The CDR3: CASRYSGERNTDTQYF. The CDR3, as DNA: TGTGCCAGCCGTTACTCGGGCGAGCGAAACACAGATACGCAGTATTTT.

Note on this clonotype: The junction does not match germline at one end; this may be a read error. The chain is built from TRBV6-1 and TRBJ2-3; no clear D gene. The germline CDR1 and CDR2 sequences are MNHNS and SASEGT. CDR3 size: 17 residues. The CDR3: CASSEGSWGMGTNTQYF. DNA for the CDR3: TGTGCCAGCAGTGAAGGGTCGTGGGGTATGGGCACAAATACGCAGTATTTT.

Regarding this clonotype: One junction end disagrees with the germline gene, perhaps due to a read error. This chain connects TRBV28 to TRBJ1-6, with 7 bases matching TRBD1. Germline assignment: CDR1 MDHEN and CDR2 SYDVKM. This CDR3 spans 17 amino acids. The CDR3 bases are TGTGCCAGCAGTCGGGACAGCATTAGCTCCTATAATTCACCCATCCACTTT. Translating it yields CASSRDSISSYNSPIHF.

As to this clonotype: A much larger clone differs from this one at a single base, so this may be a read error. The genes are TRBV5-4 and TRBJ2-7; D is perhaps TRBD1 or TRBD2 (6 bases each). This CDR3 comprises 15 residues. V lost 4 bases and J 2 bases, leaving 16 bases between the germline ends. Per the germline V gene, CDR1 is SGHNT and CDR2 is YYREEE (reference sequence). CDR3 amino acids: CASSRGRQAAYEQYF. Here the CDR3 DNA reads TGTGCCAGCAGCCGGGGGAGACAGGCAGCCTACGAGCAGTACTTC.

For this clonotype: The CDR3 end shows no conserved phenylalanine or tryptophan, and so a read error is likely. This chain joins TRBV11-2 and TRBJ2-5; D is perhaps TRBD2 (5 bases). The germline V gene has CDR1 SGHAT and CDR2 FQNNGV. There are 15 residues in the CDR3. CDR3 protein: CSSSLVPSGGETQYS. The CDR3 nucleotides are TGTTCCAGCAGCTTAGTCCCCTCAGGAGGAGAGACCCAGTACTCC.

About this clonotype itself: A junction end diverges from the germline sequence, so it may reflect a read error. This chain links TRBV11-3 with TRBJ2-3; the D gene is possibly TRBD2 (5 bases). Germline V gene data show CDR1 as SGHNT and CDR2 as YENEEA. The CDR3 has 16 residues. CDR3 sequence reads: CASSPGLAKSRDTQYF. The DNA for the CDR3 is TGTGCCAGCAGCCCGGGTCTAGCAAAGAGCAGAGATACGCAGTATTTT.

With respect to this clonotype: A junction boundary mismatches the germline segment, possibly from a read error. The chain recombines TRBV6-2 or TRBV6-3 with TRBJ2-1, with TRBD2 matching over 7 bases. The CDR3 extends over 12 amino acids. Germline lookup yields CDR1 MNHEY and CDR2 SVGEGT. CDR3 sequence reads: CASGPRGDELFF. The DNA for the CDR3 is TGTGCCAGCGGTCCACGGGGGGATGAGCTGTTCTTC.

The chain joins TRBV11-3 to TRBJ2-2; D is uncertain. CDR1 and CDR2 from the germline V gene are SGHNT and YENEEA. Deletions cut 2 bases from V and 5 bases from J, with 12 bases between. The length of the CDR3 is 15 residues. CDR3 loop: CASSLQHLDTGELFF. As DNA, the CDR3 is TGTGCCAGCAGCTTACAACACCTGGATACCGGGGAGCTGTTTTTT.

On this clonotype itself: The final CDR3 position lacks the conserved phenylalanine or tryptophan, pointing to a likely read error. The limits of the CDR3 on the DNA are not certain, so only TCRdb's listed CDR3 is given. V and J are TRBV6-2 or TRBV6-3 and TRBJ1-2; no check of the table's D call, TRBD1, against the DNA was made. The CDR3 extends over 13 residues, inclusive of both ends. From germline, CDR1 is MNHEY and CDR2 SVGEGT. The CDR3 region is CASSRRDVRGYSL.

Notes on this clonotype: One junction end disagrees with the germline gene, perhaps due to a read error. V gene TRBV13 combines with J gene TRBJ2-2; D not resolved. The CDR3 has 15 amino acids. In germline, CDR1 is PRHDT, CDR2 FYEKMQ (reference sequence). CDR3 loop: CVSSIRLVGTGELFF. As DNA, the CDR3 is TGTGTCAGCTCCATAAGGCTGGTGGGCACCGGAGAGCTCTTTTTT. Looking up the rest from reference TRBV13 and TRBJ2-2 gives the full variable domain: AAGVIQSPRHLIKEKRETATLKCYPIPRHDTVYWYQQGPGQDPQFLISFYEKMQSDKGSIPDRFSAQQFSDYHSELNMSSLELGDSALYFCVSSIRLVGTGELFFGEGSRLTVL.

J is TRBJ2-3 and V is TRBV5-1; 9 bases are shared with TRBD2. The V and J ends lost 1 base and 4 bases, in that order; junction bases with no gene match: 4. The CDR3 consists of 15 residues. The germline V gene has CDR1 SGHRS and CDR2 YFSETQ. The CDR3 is CASSLTAGGSDTQYF. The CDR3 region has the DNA TGCGCCAGCAGCTTGACCGCGGGAGGGTCAGATACGCAGTATTTT.

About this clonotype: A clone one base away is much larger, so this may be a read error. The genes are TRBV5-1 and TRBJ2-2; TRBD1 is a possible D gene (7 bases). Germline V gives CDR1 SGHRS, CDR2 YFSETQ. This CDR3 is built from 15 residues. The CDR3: CTSSLLTGRSGELFF. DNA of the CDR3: TGCACCAGCAGCTTACTGACAGGGAGGAGCGGGGAGCTGTTTTTT.

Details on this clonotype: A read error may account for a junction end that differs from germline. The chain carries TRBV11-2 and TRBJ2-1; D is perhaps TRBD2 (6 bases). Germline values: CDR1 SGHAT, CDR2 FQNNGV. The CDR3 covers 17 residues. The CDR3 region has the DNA TGTGCCAGAAGCTTAGTAGGGGAACTGCTTTACCGGGGGGAGCAGTTCTTC. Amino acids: CARSLVGELLYRGEQFF.

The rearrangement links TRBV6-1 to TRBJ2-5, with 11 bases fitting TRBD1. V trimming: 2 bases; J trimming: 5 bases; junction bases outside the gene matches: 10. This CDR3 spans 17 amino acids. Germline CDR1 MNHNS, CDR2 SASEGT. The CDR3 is CASSERTGGGFWETQYF. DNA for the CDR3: TGTGCCAGCAGTGAAAGGACAGGGGGCGGCTTTTGGGAGACCCAGTACTTC.

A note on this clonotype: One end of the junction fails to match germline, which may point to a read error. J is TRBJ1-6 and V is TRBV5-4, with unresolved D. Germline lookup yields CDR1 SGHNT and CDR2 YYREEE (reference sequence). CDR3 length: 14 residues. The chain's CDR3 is CARSLEGSPSPLHF. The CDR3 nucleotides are TGTGCCAGGAGCTTGGAGGGTAGTCCTTCACCCCTCCACTTT.

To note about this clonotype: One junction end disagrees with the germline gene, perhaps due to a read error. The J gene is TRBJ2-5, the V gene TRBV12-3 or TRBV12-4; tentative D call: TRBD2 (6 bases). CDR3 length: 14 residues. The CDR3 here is CDSTLAEGQETQYF. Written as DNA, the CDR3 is TGTGACAGCACCTTAGCGGAGGGGCAAGAGACCCAGTACTTC.

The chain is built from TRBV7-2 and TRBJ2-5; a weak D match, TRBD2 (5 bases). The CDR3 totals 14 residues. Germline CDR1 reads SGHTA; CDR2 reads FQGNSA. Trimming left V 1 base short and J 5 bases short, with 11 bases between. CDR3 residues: CASSLEHRRETQYF. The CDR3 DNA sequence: TGTGCCAGCAGCTTAGAGCATCGGAGGGAGACCCAGTACTTC.

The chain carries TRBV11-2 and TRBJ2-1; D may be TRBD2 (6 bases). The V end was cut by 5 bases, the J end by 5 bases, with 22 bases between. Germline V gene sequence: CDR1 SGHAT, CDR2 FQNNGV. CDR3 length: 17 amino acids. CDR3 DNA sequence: TGTGCCAGCAGCCTATTCGGCGGGGTTGGAGGGCACAATGAGCAGTTCTTC. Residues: CASSLFGGVGGHNEQFF.

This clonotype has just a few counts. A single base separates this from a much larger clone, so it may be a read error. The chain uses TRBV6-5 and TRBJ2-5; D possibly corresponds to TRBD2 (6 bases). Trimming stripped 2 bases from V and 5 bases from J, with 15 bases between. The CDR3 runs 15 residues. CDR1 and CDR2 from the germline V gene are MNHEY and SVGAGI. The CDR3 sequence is CASSYSGGKVETQYF. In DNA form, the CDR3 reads TGTGCCAGCAGTTACAGCGGAGGGAAGGTGGAGACCCAGTACTTC.

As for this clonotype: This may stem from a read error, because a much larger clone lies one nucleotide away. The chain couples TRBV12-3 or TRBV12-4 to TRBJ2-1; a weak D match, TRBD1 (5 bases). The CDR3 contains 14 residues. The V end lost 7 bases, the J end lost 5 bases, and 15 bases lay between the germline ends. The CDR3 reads CASTYAVTDNEQFF. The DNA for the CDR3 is TGTGCCAGCACCTATGCCGTGACAGACAATGAGCAGTTCTTC.

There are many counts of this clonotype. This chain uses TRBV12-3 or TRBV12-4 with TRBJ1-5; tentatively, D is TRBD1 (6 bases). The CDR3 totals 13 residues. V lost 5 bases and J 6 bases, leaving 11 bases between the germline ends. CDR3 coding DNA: TGTGCCAGCAGTCCTACAGGGATTCAGCCCCAGCATTTT. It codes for CASSPTGIQPQHF.

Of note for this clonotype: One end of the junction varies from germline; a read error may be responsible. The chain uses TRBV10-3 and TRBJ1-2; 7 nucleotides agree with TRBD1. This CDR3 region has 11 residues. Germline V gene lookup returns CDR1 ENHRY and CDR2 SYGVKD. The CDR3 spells CPIRGNYGYTF. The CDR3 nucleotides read TGTCCCATCAGGGGGAACTATGGCTACACTTTC.